Below, one T cell receptor (beta chain) is given with its context. This record comes from a study of OX40 agonist ivuxolimab in advanced cancers. The CDR3 extends over 14 amino acids. Germline V gives CDR1 SGHTA, CDR2 FQGNSA. The V end lost 5 bases, the J end lost 2 bases, and 13 bases lay between the germline ends. TCRdb's table, derived via immunoSEQ multiplex PCR, lists solely in-frame clones and lacks some. The sample has 15,000 to 20,000 clones, less than 95% seen once; the top ten hold 45% to 50%. This rearrangement joins TRBV7-2 to TRBJ2-7; D is perhaps TRBD1 or TRBD2 (5 bases each). The sequence was obtained from an adult with an advanced solid tumor such as melanoma, head and neck, liver or kidney cancer. The sample here was CD4+ or CD8+ T cells sorted from blood, taken in a trial of the OX40 agonist ivuxolimab. Here the CDR3 DNA reads TGTGCCAGCAGCGCCACCCGGGGACCCTACGAGCAGTACTTC. This codes for CASSATRGPYEQYF.